This passage covers 13 T cell receptor beta chains from one sample sequenced in a study of breast tumors, draining lymph nodes, adjacent tissues. Samples came from axillary lymph nodes draining the breast cancer. TCRdb ran MiXCR on the multiplex PCR reads and lists one entry per CDR3 protein. The repertoire holds over 100,000 distinct CDR3 sequences, approximately 20% seen once, with roughly 2.7% in the top ten. Material: axillary lymph node tissue. The receptor set was obtained from a female donor with breast cancer. Some clones in this sample may be carry-over from other donors' samples.

With regard to this clonotype: Being one base from a much bigger clone, this may be a read error. It is likely a read error, because the conserved phenylalanine at the end of the CDR3 is missing. This chain uses TRBV4-1 with TRBJ2-7; D is ambiguous. This CDR3 has 11 residues. Germline CDR1 MGHRA, CDR2 YSYEKL. Trimming stripped 10 bases from V and 4 bases from J, with 11 bases between. CDR3 residues: CAIYPGYEQYL. The CDR3 coding sequence is TGCGCCATCTACCCCGGGTACGAGCAGTACCTC.

This clonotype was seen many times. The V and J genes are TRBV7-9 and TRBJ2-3, with TRBD2 as a possible D gene (5 bases). V lost 4 bases, J lost 2 bases, and 10 bases lay in between. The CDR3 contains 14 residues. Germline values: CDR1 SEHNR, CDR2 FQNEAQ (reference sequence). CDR3 in DNA: TGTGCCAGCAGCTCACCGGGGAACACAGATACGCAGTATTTT. This codes for CASSSPGNTDTQYF.

This clonotype showed up just a few times. The J gene is TRBJ2-1, the V gene TRBV19; TRBD2 aligns across 7 bases. V trimming: 3 bases; J trimming: 9 bases; junction bases outside the gene matches: 11. The germline V gene has CDR1 LNHDA and CDR2 SQIVND (reference sequence). The CDR3 runs to 15 residues. CDR3 bases: TGTGCCAGTAGTATCGGGAGCGGGGCGGCGGGTGAGCAGTTCTTC. Translation gives CASSIGSGAAGEQFF. Full variable domain (rest looked up from reference TRBV19 and TRBJ2-1): DGGITQSPKYLFRKEGQNVTLSCEQNLNHDAMYWYRQDPGQGLRLIYYSQIVNDFQKGDIAEGYSVSREKKESFPLTVTSAQKNPTAFYLCASSIGSGAAGEQFFGPGTRLTVL.

There are a few counts of this clonotype. The rearrangement uses TRBV28 and TRBJ2-5; possibly TRBD1 or TRBD2 for D (7 bases each). Germline V gene data show CDR1 as MDHEN and CDR2 as SYDVKM. The ends were cut back, 6 bases at V and 2 bases at J, with 31 bases in the middle. CDR3 length: 20 amino acids. The CDR3 loop reads CASSRNRGGRGRARQETQYF. The CDR3 DNA reads as TGTGCCAGCAGCCGCAACAGGGGTGGCCGAGGGAGGGCTAGGCAAGAGACCCAGTACTTC.

The chain links TRBV6-4 to TRBJ1-1, with D perhaps matching TRBD1 (5 bases). Per the germline V gene, CDR1 is MRHNA and CDR2 is SNTAGT. The V and J ends lost 6 bases and 2 bases respectively, with 10 bases between them. The CDR3 covers 13 residues. CDR3 nucleotides: TGTGCCAGCAGCAGGGACGTCAACACTGAAGCTTTCTTT. It yields the protein CASSRDVNTEAFF.

This clonotype was seen ten or more times. The V call is TRBV12-3 or TRBV12-4, the J call TRBJ1-4, with TRBD1 matching 10 bases. CDR3 length: 15 amino acids. V lost 4 bases, J lost 6 bases, and 5 bases stayed unmatched. In nucleotides, the CDR3 is TGTGCCAGCAGTTCTCCCGGGACAGGGGATGAAAAACTGTTTTTT. Translation gives CASSSPGTGDEKLFF.

V gene TRBV28 combines with J gene TRBJ2-1; 10 nucleotides line up with TRBD2. The CDR3 has 16 residues. V gave up 5 bases and J gave up 6 bases; unmatched junction bases: 10. CDR1 is MDHEN, CDR2 SYDVKM, per germline. The CDR3 reads CASSQTLAGVSNEQFF. In DNA form, the CDR3 reads TGTGCCAGCAGTCAGACCCTAGCGGGAGTATCCAATGAGCAGTTCTTC. Full variable domain (rest looked up from reference TRBV28 and TRBJ2-1): DVKVTQSSRYLVKRTGEKVFLECVQDMDHENMFWYRQDPGLGLRLIYFSYDVKMKEKGDIPEGYSVSREKKERFSLILESASTNQTSMYLCASSQTLAGVSNEQFFGPGTRLTVL.

This clonotype was counted ten times or more. This chain links TRBV29-1 with TRBJ2-1, with D perhaps matching TRBD2 (6 bases). In germline, CDR1 is SQVTM, CDR2 ANQGSEA. There are 13 residues in the CDR3. With 7 bases removed from V and 2 bases from J, the gap between germline ends came to 12 bases. The CDR3 DNA sequence: TGCAGCGCTCGGGAGTTCACCTACAATGAGCAGTTCTTC. Translated: CSAREFTYNEQFF.

This clonotype was found a few times. With a much larger clone just one base away, this may be a read error. This chain joins TRBV18 and TRBJ1-5; a weak D match, TRBD1 (5 bases). Germline assignment: CDR1 KGHSH and CDR2 LQKENI. The CDR3 covers 14 residues. The CDR3 loop is CVSSRGRSNQPQHF. The CDR3 DNA reads TGTGTCAGCTCACGGGGACGGTCTAATCAGCCCCAGCATTTT.

This clonotype was found many times. The chain employs TRBV29-1 and TRBJ2-2, with a possible D match to TRBD2 (5 bases). V shed 3 bases and J shed 5 bases, with 10 bases lying between them. The CDR3 sequence is 13 residues long. Per the germline V gene, CDR1 is SQVTM and CDR2 is ANQGSEA. The CDR3: CSVDYGNTGELFF. CDR3 DNA sequence: TGCAGCGTTGATTACGGGAATACCGGGGAGCTGTTTTTT.

With respect to this clonotype: It may be a read error: a sequence one base away is much more abundant. The gene calls are TRBV20-1 and TRBJ1-5, with D tentatively TRBD1 (5 bases). Germline CDR1 and CDR2: DFQATT and SNEGSKA (reference sequence). This CDR3 is 15 amino acids long. V gave up 3 bases and J gave up 6 bases, with 18 bases separating them. The CDR3 region is CSASGWGSKAQPQHF. The CDR3, as DNA: TGCAGTGCTAGTGGCTGGGGCTCTAAGGCTCAGCCCCAGCATTTT.

In this sample, this clonotype turned up many times. The chain links TRBV2 to TRBJ2-5; tentatively, D is TRBD2 (5 bases). Trimming stripped 6 bases from V and 1 base from J, with 15 bases between. There are 15 residues in the CDR3. CDR1 and CDR2 (germline): SNHLY, FYNNEI. The CDR3 loop reads CASSPYSAGQETQYF. DNA for the CDR3: TGTGCCAGCAGCCCCTACTCCGCGGGCCAAGAGACCCAGTACTTC.

This clonotype was seen only a few times. V usage is TRBV30 and J usage is TRBJ2-4; D not certain. Deletions cut 0 bases from V and 0 bases from J, with 12 bases between. Germline lookup yields CDR1 GTSNPN and CDR2 SVGIG (reference sequence). The CDR3 length is 16 residues. CDR3: CAWSVSNKLAKNIQYF. The CDR3 nucleotides are TGTGCCTGGAGTGTATCAAACAAGCTAGCCAAAAACATTCAGTACTTC. Full variable domain (outside the CDR3, taken from reference TRBV30 and TRBJ2-4): SQTIHQWPATLVQPVGSPLSLECTVEGTSNPNLYWYRQAAGRGLQLLFYSVGIGQISSEVPQNLSASRPQDRQFILSSKKLLLSDSGFYLCAWSVSNKLAKNIQYFGAGTRLSVL.